The clone carrying this TCR beta chain was detected a few times. What it binds is not known. These data originate in a study of beta chain features in type 1 diabetes. Study-wide background: Age, gender and cell yields were alike across patients and healthy donors.

There are 18 residues in the CDR3. V lost 3 bases to trimming and J lost 7 bases; unmatched junction nucleotides: 15. Per the germline V gene, CDR1 is MGHRA and CDR2 is YSYEKL. General study findings and limits: Over-representation of high TCR-expressing cells was a possible consequence of cDNA sequencing. Researchers caution that PCR might favor shorter templates, equally among patients and controls. The study found fewer insertions and more deletions at VDJ junctions in type 1 diabetes patients. Across all four CD4+ subsets, people with type 1 diabetes showed modestly shorter TCRB CDR3s.

Expressed TCRB transcripts were sequenced because the isolated RNA had all been reverse transcribed beforehand. Assay: immunoSEQ multiplex PCR; the TCRdb copy retains only in-frame clones and omits some. The sample consists of more than 300,000 clones, 9.6% of them appearing once. V and J are TRBV4-1 and TRBJ1-2; 12 bases are shared with TRBD1. The origin of this receptor is a man aged 25 to 40 with type 1 diabetes. The sequenced material came from central memory CD4+ T cells from blood. CDR3 DNA sequence: TGCGCCAGCAGCCAGATTGGTCTCGCTGGGACAGGGGGCCTTGGCTACACCTTC. Amino acids: CASSQIGLAGTGGLGYTF.